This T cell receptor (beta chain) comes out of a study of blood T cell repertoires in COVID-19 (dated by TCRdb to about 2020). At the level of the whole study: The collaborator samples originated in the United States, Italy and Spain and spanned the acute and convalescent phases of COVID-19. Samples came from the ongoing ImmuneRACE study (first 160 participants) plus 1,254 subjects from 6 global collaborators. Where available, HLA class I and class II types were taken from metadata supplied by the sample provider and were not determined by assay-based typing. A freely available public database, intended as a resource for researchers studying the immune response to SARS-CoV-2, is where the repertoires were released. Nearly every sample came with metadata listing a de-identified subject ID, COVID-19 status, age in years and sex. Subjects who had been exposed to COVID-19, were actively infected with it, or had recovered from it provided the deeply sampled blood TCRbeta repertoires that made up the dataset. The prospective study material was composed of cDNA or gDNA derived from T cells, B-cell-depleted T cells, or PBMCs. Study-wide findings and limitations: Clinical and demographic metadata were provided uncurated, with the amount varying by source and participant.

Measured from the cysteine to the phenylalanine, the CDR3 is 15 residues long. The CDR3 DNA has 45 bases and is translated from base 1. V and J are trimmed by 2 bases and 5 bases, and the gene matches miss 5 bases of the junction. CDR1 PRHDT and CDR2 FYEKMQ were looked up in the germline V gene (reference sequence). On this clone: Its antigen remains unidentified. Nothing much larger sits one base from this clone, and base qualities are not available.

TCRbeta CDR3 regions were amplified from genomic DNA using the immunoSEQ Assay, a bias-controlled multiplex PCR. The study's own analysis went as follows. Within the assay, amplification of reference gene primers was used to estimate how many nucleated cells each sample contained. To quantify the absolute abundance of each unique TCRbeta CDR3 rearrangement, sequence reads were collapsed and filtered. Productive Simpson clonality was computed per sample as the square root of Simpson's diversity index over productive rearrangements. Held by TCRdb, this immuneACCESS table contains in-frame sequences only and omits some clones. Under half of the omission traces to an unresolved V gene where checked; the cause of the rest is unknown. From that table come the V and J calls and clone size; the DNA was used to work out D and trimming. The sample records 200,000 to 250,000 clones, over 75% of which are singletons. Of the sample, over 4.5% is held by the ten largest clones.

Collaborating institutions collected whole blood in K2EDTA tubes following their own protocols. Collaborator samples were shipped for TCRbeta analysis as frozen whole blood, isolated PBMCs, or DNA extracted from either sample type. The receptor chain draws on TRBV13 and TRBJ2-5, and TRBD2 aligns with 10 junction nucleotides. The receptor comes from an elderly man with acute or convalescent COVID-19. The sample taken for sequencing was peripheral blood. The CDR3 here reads CASSLKVAGGETQYF. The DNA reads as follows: TGTGCCAGCAGCTTAAAGGTAGCGGGAGGTGAGACCCAGTACTTC.